This TCR beta chain was observed in a study of T cell repertoires in cytomegalovirus infection. About the study: Based on public TCR beta signatures, there were indications of CMV infection and of a matching HLA type.

This clonotype was found a few times. The antigen is not known. General study findings and limits: Identification of carriers of CMV plus the relevant HLA was achieved through cumulative public TCR beta family frequency. Ex vivo, HLA-C-restricted CMV-specific TCR beta clonotypes prevailed over the rest of the response.

Using its own MiXCR run on the reads, TCRdb lists one record per CDR3 protein. The sample lists some 150,000 distinct CDR3 sequences, 20% to 30% occurring once. Germline loops: CDR1 MNHEY, CDR2 SVGAGI. With 7 bases removed from V and 2 bases from J, the gap between germline ends came to 7 bases. The CDR3 extends over 12 amino acids. This sequence originates from a human donor in good health (CMV status not recorded). Some clones in this sample may be carry-over from other donors' samples. The V and J genes are TRBV6-5 and TRBJ2-3; D remains ambiguous. Sequencing was performed on PBMCs. The CDR3 spells CASKAATDTQYF. For the CDR3, the DNA is TGTGCCAGCAAGGCAGCCACAGATACGCAGTATTTT.